Presented here are 8 T cell receptor beta chains from one specimen sequenced in a study of early T cells in non-severe SARS-CoV-2 infection. TCRdb re-called the 5' RACE reads through MiXCR, storing one row per CDR3 protein. Here the sample spans about 44,000 distinct CDR3 sequences, around 6.1% being singletons. Sequenced material: whole blood. These receptors all come from an adult who was a healthcare worker with PCR-confirmed SARS-CoV-2 infection or an uninfected control (not recorded which).

This clonotype was seen a handful of times. Its ends do not fully match the called genes, so a read error is possible. The V and J genes are TRBV7-2 and TRBJ2-3; 11 positions match TRBD2. The CDR3 totals 15 residues. CDR1 and CDR2 (germline): SGHTA, FQGNSA. Here the CDR3 reads CASSIAGGRADTQYF. CDR3 bases: TGTGCCAGCAGCATAGCGGGGGGGAGGGCAGATACGCAGTATTTT.

V is TRBV14 and J is TRBJ1-1, with D possibly being TRBD1 (6 bases). Germline V gene sequence: CDR1 SGHDN, CDR2 FVKESK. The CDR3 has 11 residues. V lost 3 bases, J lost 8 bases, and 7 bases lay in between. The CDR3 bases are TGTGCCAGCAGCCAGAGGGGGGAAGCTTTCTTT. It specifies CASSQRGEAFF.

This clonotype has at least ten counts. The CDR3 sequence is CASSLVRAEQYF. CDR3 coding DNA: TGTGCCAGCAGCTTAGTAAGGGCCGAGCAGTACTTC. The chain combines TRBV11-2 with TRBJ2-7; D is ambiguous. With 1 base removed from V and 6 bases from J, the gap between germline ends came to 7 bases. CDR1 and CDR2 from the germline V gene are SGHAT and FQNNGV. The CDR3 loop spans 12 amino acids.

This clonotype was counted many times. V usage is TRBV27 and J usage is TRBJ2-7; the match to TRBD2 covers 10 bases. V was clipped by 6 bases and J by 1 base; unmatched bases: 9. The CDR3 has 16 residues. Germline CDR1 MNHEY, CDR2 SMNVEV (reference sequence). CDR3 sequence reads: CASSFRGAGGSYEQYF. In DNA, the CDR3 is TGTGCCAGCAGCTTCCGGGGAGCGGGGGGGTCCTACGAGCAGTACTTC.

This clonotype appeared many times. The chain carries TRBV10-2 and TRBJ1-2; D perhaps matches TRBD1 (5 bases). CDR3 size: 14 residues. Trimming removed 7 bases from V and 4 bases from J, with 16 bases in between. Germline CDR1 reads WSHSY; CDR2 reads SAAADI. As DNA, the CDR3 is TGCGCCAGCAAAGATCGGGGCGTTAGCTATGGCTACACCTTC. Protein sequence: CASKDRGVSYGYTF.

This clonotype was recorded many times. V gene TRBV6-5 combines with J gene TRBJ2-6, with D perhaps given as TRBD1 or TRBD2 (6 bases each). Germline V CDR1 and CDR2: MNHEY, SVGAGI. The CDR3 extends over 16 amino acids. Trimming removed 8 bases at V and 4 bases at J, with 18 bases between. CDR3 sequence (DNA): TGTGCCAGCGGTGAAGATGGGGGGCCCGGGGCCAACGTCCTGACTTTC. It specifies CASGEDGGPGANVLTF.

V is TRBV6-5 and J is TRBJ2-6, with 9 bases aligning to TRBD1. The V and J ends lost 7 bases and 2 bases, in that order; junction bases with no gene match: 3. The CDR3 spans 15 residues. The germline CDR1 and CDR2 sequences are MNHEY and SVGAGI. The CDR3 DNA reads TGTGCCAGCACTCACAGGGGGCCTGGGGCCAACGTCCTGACTTTC. It is translated as CASTHRGPGANVLTF.

The rearrangement joins TRBV4-1 to TRBJ1-2; D gene unclear. The CDR3 is 12 residues long. Trimming pared 2 bases from V and 3 bases from J, leaving 4 bases between. Germline V gene lookup returns CDR1 MGHRA and CDR2 YSYEKL. CDR3 sequence: CASSQPDYGYTF. The CDR3 DNA is TGCGCCAGCAGCCAACCTGACTATGGCTACACCTTC.